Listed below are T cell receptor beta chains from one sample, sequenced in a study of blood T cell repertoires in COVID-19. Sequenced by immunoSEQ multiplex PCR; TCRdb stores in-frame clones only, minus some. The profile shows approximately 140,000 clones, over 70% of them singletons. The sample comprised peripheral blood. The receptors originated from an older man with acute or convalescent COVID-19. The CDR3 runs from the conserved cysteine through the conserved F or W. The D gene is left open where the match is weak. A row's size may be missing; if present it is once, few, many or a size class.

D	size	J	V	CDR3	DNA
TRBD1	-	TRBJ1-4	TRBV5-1	CASSWTGGEGEKLFF	TGCGCCAGCAGCTGGACAGGGGGTGAAGGAGAAAAACTGTTTTTT
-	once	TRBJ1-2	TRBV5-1	CASSLNPTDPRGYTF	TGCGCCAGCAGCTTGAATCCGACGGATCCGCGGGGCTACACCTTC
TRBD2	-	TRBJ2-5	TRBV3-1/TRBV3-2	CASSLGTTQETQYF	TGTGCCAGCAGCCTCGGGACTACTCAAGAGACCCAGTACTTC
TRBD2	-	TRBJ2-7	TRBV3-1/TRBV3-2	CASSQTSGGFGQYF	TGTGCCAGCAGCCAGACTAGCGGGGGTTTCGGGCAGTACTTC
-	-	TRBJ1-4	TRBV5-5	CASSLIYRGGEKLFF	TGTGCCAGCAGCTTAATCTACCGGGGAGGTGAAAAACTGTTTTTT
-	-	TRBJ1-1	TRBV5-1	CASSLRGSTEAFF	TGCGCCAGCAGCTTGAGAGGGAGCACTGAAGCTTTCTTT
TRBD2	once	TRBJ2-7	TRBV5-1	CASSPGGNEQYF	TGCGCCAGCAGCCCCGGGGGGAACGAGCAGTACTTC
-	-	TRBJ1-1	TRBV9	CASSVGSTGNTEAFF	TGTGCCAGCAGCGTAGGGTCCACTGGGAACACTGAAGCTTTCTTT
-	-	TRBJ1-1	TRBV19	CASTPLRVNTEAFF	TGTGCCAGTACCCCACTCAGGGTGAACACTGAAGCTTTCTTT
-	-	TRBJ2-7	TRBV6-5	CASSSRGASSYEQYF	TGTGCCAGCAGCTCCAGGGGGGCCAGCTCCTACGAGCAGTACTTC
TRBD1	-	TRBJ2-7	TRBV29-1	CSATGTEYEQYF	TGCAGCGCGACCGGGACAGAGTACGAGCAGTACTTC
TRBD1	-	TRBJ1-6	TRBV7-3	CASSSRPQGARSPLHF	TGTGCCAGCAGCTCGAGACCACAGGGGGCGAGGTCACCCCTCCACTTT
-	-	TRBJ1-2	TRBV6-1	CASSEVSRNYGYTF	TGTGCCAGCAGTGAAGTTAGTCGTAACTATGGCTACACCTTC
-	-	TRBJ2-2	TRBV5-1	CASSSASGELFF	TGCGCCAGCAGCTCTGCTAGCGGGGAGCTGTTTTTT
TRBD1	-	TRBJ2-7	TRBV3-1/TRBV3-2	CASSQGQGFGEQYF	TGTGCCAGCAGTCAGGGACAGGGGTTTGGCGAGCAGTACTTC
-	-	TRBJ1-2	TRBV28	CASSLIDRNYGYTF	TGTGCCAGCAGCCTTATCGACAGAAACTATGGCTACACCTTC
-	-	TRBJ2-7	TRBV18	CASSVQGLRDEQYF	TGTGCCAGCTCGGTACAGGGTTTAAGGGACGAGCAGTACTTC
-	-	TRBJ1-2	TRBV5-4	CASSLREGGNYGYTF	TGTGCCAGCAGCTTGCGGGAGGGGGGCAACTATGGCTACACCTTC
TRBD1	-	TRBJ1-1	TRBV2	CASSATGGGEAFF	TGTGCCAGCAGTGCGACAGGGGGGGGTGAAGCTTTCTTT
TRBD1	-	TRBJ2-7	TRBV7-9	CASSRDSSYEQYF	TGTGCCAGCAGCCGGGACAGCTCCTACGAGCAGTACTTC
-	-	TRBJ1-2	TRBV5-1	CASSQGTPDYGYTF	TGCGCCAGCAGCCAGGGGACACCCGACTATGGCTACACCTTC
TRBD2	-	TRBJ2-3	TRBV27	CASSTLGLAGWDTQYF	TGTGCCAGCAGTACGCTCGGACTAGCGGGGTGGGATACGCAGTATTTT
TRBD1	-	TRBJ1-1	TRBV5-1	CASSSTPGTETEAFF	TGCGCCAGCAGCTCAACCCCCGGGACAGAAACTGAAGCTTTCTTT
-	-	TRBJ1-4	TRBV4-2	CASSQDRNEKLFF	TGTGCCAGCAGCCAAGATAGAAATGAAAAACTGTTTTTT
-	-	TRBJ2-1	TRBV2	CASSAPSSYNEQFF	TGTGCCAGCAGTGCTCCTAGCTCCTACAATGAGCAGTTCTTC
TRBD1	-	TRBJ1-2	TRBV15	CATSRTWDSSTYGYTF	TGTGCCACCAGCAGAACTTGGGACAGCTCTACTTATGGCTACACCTTC
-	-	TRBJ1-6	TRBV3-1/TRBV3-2	CASSQGAGSPLHF	TGTGCCAGCAGCCAGGGGGCCGGATCACCCCTCCACTTT
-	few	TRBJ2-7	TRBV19	CARATGSYEQYF	TGTGCCAGAGCCACGGGCTCCTACGAGCAGTACTTC
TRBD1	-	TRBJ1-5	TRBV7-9	CASSFAGGSNQPQHF	TGTGCCAGCAGCTTTGCAGGGGGGAGCAATCAGCCCCAGCATTTT
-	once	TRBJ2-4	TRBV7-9	CASSLVDSTKNIQYF	TGTGCCAGCAGCTTAGTAGACAGCACGAAAAACATTCAGTACTTC
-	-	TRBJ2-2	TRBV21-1	CASSKRSEGAVRRNTGELFF	TGTGCCAGCAGCAAGCGATCCGAGGGCGCGGTTCGAAGAAACACCGGGGAGCTGTTTTTT
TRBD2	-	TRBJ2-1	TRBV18	CASSGTSGRNEQFF	TGTGCCAGCTCAGGGACTAGCGGGAGAAATGAGCAGTTCTTC
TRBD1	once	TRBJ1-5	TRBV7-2	CASSKTGGRNQPQHF	TGTGCCAGCAGCAAAACAGGGGGCCGTAATCAGCCCCAGCATTTT
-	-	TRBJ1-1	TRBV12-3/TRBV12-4	CASSLSGTTEAFF	TGTGCCAGCAGTTTGAGCGGAACCACTGAAGCTTTCTTT
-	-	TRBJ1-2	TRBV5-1	CASSLVTSGNYGYTF	TGCGCCAGCAGCTTGGTGACGAGCGGAAACTATGGCTACACCTTC
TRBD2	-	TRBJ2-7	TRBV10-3	CAISEGLGLVSYEQYF	TGTGCCATCAGTGAGGGATTGGGACTAGTGTCTTACGAGCAGTACTTC
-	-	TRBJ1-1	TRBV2	CASSSNGNTEAFF	TGTGCCAGCAGTTCCAACGGGAACACTGAAGCTTTCTTT
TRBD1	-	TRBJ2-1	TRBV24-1	CATSEGGQAGGNEQFF	TGTGCCACCAGTGAGGGGGGACAGGCCGGCGGCAATGAGCAGTTCTTC
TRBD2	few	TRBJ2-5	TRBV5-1	CASSLGASGVQETQYF	TGCGCCAGCAGCTTGGGTGCTAGCGGGGTCCAAGAGACCCAGTACTTC
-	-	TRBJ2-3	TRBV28	CASSLPADRIFTDTQYF	TGTGCCAGCAGTTTACCCGCCGACAGGATCTTCACAGATACGCAGTATTTT
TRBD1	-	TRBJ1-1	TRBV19	CASRGQLRTEAFF	TGTGCCAGTAGGGGACAGTTGCGCACTGAAGCTTTCTTT
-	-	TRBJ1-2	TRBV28	CASSLISTTGYTF	TGTGCCAGCAGTTTAATATCAACAACGGGCTACACCTTC